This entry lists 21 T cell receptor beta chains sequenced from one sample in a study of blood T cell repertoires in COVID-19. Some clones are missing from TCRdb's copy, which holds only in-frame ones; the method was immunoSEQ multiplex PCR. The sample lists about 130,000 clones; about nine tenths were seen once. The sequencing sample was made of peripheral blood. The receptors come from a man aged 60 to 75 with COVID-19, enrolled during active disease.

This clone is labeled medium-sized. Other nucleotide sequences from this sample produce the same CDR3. The CDR3 DNA reads TGTGCCACCAGCAGACAGGGGAGCACAGATACGCAGTATTTT. Residues: CATSRQGSTDTQYF. The rearrangement uses TRBV15 and TRBJ2-3; possibly TRBD1 for D (6 bases). V was clipped by 2 bases and J by 0 bases, with 6 bases between them. From germline, CDR1 is LNHNV and CDR2 YYDKDF (reference sequence). The CDR3 is 14 residues long. Based on the CDR3 plus reference TRBV15 and TRBJ2-3, the full variable domain is DAMVIQNPRYQVTQFGKPVTLSCSQTLNHNVMYWYQQKSSQAPKLLFHYYDKDFNNEADTPDNFQSRRPNTSFCFLDIRSPGLGDTAMYLCATSRQGSTDTQYFGPGTRLTVL.

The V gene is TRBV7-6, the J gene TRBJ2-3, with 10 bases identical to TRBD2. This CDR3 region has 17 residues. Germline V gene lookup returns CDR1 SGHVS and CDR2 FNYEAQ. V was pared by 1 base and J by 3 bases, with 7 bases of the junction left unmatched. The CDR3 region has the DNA TGTGCCAGCAGCTTAGGCGCTAGCGGGAGATCAACAGATACGCAGTATTTT. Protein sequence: CASSLGASGRSTDTQYF.

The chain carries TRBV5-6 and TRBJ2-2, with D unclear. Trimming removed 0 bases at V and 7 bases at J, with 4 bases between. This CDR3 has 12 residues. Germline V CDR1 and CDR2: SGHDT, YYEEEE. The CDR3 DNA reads TGTGCCAGCAGCTTGGATAACGGGGAGCTGTTTTTT. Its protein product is CASSLDNGELFF.

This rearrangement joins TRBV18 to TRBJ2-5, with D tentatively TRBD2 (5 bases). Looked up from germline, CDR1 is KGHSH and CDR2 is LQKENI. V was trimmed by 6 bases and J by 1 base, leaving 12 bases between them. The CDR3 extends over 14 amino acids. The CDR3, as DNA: TGTGCCAGCTCCCCCTCACGGGGCCAAGAGACCCAGTACTTC. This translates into CASSPSRGQETQYF. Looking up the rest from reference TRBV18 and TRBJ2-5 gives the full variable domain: NAGVMQNPRHLVRRRGQEARLRCSPMKGHSHVYWYRQLPEEGLKFMVYLQKENIIDESGMPKERFSAEFPKEGPSILRIQQVVRGDSAAYFCASSPSRGQETQYFGPGTRLLVL.

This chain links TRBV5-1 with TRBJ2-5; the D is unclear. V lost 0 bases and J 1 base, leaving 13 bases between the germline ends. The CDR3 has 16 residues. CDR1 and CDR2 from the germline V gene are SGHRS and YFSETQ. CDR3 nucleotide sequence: TGCGCCAGCAGCTTGGCCAGTGGCAGATTCCAAGAGACCCAGTACTTC. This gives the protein CASSLASGRFQETQYF. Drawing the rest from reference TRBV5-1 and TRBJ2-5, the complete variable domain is KAGVTQTPRYLIKTRGQQVTLSCSPISGHRSVSWYQQTPGQGLQFLFEYFSETQRNKGNFPGRFSGRQFSNSRSEMNVSTLELGDSALYLCASSLASGRFQETQYFGPGTRLLVL.

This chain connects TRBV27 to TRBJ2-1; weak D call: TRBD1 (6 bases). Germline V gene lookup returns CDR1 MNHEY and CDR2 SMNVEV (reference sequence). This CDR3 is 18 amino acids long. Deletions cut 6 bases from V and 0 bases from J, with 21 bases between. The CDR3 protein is CASSRRLGQGSSYNEQFF. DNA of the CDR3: TGTGCCAGCAGCCGCAGACTGGGGCAGGGGAGCTCCTACAATGAGCAGTTCTTC.

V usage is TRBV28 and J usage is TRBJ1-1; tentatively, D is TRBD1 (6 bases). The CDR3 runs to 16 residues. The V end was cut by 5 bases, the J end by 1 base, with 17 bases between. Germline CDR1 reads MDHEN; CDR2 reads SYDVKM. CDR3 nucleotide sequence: TGTGCCAGCAGTCTTCACTCCGGGACATCGAACACTGAAGCTTTCTTT. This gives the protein CASSLHSGTSNTEAFF.

Written as DNA, the CDR3 is TGTGCCAGCAGTGCCTGGACAGGGACGGGGGATCAGCCCCAGCATTTT. Protein: CASSAWTGTGDQPQHF. This chain links TRBV6-1 with TRBJ1-5; 8 bases agree with TRBD1. CDR1 and CDR2 (germline): MNHNS, SASEGT. J lost 5 bases, V lost 4 bases, and 10 bases had no gene match. The CDR3 contains 16 residues.

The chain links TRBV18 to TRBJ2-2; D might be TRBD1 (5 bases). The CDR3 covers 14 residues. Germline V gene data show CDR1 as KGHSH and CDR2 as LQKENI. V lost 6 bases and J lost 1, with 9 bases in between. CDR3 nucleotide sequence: TGTGCCAGCTCTCCGACAGAGAACACCGGGGAGCTGTTTTTT. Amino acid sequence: CASSPTENTGELFF.

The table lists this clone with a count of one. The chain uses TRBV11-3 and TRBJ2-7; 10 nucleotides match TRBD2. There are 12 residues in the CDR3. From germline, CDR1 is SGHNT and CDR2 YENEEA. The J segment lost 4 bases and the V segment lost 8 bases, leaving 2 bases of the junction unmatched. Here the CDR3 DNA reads TGTGCCAGCGGGACTAGCGAGTACGAGCAGTACTTC. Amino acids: CASGTSEYEQYF. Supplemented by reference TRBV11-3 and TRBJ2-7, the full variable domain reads EAGVVQSPRYKIIEKKQPVAFWCNPISGHNTLYWYLQNLGQGPELLIRYENEEAVDDSQLPKDRFSAERLKGVDSTLKIQPAELGDSAVYLCASGTSEYEQYFGPGTRLTVT.

CDR3 nucleotide sequence: TGTGCCAGTAGTATAGCTGCTCCGCGCTATGGCTACACCTTC. It translates to CASSIAAPRYGYTF. V is TRBV19 and J is TRBJ1-2; D is unresolved. The CDR3 is 14 residues long. Germline values: CDR1 LNHDA, CDR2 SQIVND (reference sequence). V lost 1 base to trimming and J lost 4 bases, with 10 bases between them.

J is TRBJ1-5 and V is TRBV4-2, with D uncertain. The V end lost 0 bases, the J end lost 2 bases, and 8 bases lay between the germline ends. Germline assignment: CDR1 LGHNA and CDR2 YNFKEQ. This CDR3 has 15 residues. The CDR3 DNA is TGTGCCAGCAGCCAAGACCAGGTCGGCAATCAGCCCCAGCATTTT. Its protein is CASSQDQVGNQPQHF.

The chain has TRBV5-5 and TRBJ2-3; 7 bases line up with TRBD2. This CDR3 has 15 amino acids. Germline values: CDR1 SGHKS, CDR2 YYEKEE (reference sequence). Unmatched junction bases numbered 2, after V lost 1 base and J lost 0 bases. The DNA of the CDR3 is TGTGCCAGCAGCTTGCGAGCGGGAAGCACAGATACGCAGTATTTT. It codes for CASSLRAGSTDTQYF.

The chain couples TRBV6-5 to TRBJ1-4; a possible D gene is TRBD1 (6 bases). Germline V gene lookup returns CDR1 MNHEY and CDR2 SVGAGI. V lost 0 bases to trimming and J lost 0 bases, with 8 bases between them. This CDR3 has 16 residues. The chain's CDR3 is CASSYSRTATNEKLFF. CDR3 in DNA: TGTGCCAGCAGTTACTCGAGGACAGCAACTAATGAAAAACTGTTTTTT.

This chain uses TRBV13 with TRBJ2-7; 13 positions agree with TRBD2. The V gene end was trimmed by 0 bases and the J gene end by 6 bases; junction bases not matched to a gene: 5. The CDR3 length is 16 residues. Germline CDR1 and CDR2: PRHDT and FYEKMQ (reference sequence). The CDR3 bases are TGTGCCAGCAGCTTAGGGACTAGCGGGAGGTCCGGCGAGCAGTACTTC. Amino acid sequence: CASSLGTSGRSGEQYF.

CDR3 DNA sequence: TGTGCCAGCACCCGGGGGACAGACTATGGCTACACCTTC. This sequence encodes CASTRGTDYGYTF. V is TRBV25-1 and J is TRBJ1-2, with 7 positions matching TRBD1. The CDR3 length is 13 residues. The germline gives CDR1 MGHDK, CDR2 SYGVNS. The J segment lost 3 bases and the V segment lost 7 bases, leaving 5 bases of the junction unmatched.

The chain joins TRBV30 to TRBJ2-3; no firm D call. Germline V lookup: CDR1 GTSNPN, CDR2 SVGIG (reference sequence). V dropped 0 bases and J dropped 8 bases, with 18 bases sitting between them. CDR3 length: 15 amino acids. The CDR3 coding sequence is TGTGCCTGGAGTGTACTCACAGTGGCAGGTGCTACGCAGTATTTT. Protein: CAWSVLTVAGATQYF. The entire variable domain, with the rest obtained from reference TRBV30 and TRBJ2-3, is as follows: SQTIHQWPATLVQPVGSPLSLECTVEGTSNPNLYWYRQAAGRGLQLLFYSVGIGQISSEVPQNLSASRPQDRQFILSSKKLLLSDSGFYLCAWSVLTVAGATQYFGPGTRLTVL.

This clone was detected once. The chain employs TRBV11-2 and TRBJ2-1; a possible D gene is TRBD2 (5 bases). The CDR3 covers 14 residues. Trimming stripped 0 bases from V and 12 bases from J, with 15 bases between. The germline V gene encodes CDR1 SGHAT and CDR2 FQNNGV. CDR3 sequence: CASSLEDFSGGQFF. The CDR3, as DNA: TGTGCCAGCAGCTTAGAGGACTTCTCTGGAGGGCAGTTCTTC.

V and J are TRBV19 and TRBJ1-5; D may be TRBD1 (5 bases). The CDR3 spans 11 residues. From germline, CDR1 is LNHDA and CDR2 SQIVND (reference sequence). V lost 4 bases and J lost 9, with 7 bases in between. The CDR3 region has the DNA TGTGCCAGTAGTACAACAGGGCCCCAGCATTTT. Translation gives CASSTTGPQHF.

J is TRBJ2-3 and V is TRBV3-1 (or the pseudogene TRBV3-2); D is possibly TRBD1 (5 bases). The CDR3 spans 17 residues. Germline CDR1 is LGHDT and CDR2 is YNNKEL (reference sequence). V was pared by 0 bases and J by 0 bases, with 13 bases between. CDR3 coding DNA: TGTGCCAGCAGCCAAGAGATTGGGGCGTTGAGCACAGATACGCAGTATTTT. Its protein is CASSQEIGALSTDTQYF.

This CDR3 reads CASSQSGGPRYEQYF. The CDR3 DNA is TGCGCCAGCAGCCAATCGGGAGGCCCCCGCTACGAGCAGTACTTC. The chain uses TRBV4-3 and TRBJ2-7; 7 bases are a match to TRBD2. Germline V gene lookup returns CDR1 LGHNA and CDR2 YSLEER. The CDR3 is 15 amino acids. V trimming: 2 bases; J trimming: 3 bases; junction bases outside the gene matches: 7.